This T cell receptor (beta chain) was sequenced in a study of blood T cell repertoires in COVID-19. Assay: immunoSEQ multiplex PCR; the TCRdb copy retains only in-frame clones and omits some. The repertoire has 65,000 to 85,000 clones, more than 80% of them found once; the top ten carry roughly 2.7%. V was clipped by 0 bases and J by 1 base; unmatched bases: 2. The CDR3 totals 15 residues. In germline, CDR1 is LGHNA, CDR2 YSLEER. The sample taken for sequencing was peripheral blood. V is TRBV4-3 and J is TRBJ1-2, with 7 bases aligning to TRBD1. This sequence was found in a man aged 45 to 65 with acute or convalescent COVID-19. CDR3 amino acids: CASSQDRGYNYGYTF. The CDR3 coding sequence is TGCGCCAGCAGCCAAGACAGGGGGTATAACTATGGCTACACCTTC.